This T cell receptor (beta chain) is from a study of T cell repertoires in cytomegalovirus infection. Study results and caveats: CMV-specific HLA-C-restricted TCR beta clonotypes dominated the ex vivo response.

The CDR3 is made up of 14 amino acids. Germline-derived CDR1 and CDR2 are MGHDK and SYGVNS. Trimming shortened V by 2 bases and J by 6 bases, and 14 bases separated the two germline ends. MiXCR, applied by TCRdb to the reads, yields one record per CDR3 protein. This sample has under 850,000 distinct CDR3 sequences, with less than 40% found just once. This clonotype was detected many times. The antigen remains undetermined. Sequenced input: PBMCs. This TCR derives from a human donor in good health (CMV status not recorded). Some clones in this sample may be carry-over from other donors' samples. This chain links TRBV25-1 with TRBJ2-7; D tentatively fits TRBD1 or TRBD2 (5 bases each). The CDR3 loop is CASSERGRTAEQYF. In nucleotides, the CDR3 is TGTGCCAGCAGTGAACGGGGCAGGACCGCCGAGCAGTACTTC.